The clone carrying this T cell receptor (beta chain) was counted a few times. What it recognizes is unknown. The data derive from a study of post-analysis software for immune sequencing data. Overall study context: The disease courses spanned relapsing-remitting, secondary progressive and progressive-relapsing forms of multiple sclerosis.

Findings and caveats of the study: By F measure, samples from a shared preparation batch strongly co-clustered. For normalized Chao1 diversity, multiple sclerosis patients scored significantly lower than controls did. Five or six TRBV segments (TRBV5-6, TRBV5-1 and TRBV20-1 among them) occurred more frequently in patients than in controls.

TCR beta cDNA libraries included unique molecular identifiers. With roughly 1 to 11 million T cells as the source, a few hundred thousand cDNA molecules resulted. TCRdb recomputed calls from the PCR reads with MiXCR, one row per CDR3 protein. The sample records 400,000 to 500,000 distinct CDR3 sequences, 30% to 40% being singletons. CDR3 length equals 13 residues. From germline, CDR1 is DFQATT and CDR2 SNEGSKA (reference sequence). V lost 7 bases and J lost 1, with 13 bases in between. The receptor was isolated from a girl between 2 and 10 years old with multiple sclerosis. The rearrangement links TRBV20-1 to TRBJ1-2, with a weak D call TRBD1 (6 bases). Material: blood. The CDR3 DNA follows: TGCAGTGAAGGACAGAAATTTAACTATGGCTACACCTTC. This gives the protein CSEGQKFNYGYTF.